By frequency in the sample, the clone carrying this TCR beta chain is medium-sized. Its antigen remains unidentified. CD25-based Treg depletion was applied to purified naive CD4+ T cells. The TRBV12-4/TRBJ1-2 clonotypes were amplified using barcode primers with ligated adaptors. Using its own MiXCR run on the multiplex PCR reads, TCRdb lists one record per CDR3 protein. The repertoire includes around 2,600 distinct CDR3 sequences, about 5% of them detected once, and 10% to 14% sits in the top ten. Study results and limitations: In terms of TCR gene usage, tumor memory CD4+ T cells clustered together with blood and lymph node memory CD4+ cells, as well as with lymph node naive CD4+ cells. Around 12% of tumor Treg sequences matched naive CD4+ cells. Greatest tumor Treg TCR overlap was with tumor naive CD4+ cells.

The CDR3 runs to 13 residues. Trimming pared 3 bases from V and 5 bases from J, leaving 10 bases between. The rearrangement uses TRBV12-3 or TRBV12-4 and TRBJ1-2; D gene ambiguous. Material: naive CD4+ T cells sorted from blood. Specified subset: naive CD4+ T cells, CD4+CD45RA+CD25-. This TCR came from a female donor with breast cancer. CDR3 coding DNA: TGTGCCAGCAGTTTCTCGGAGGGATATGGCTACACCTTC. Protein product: CASSFSEGYGYTF.